Detailed here is one TCR beta chain. The identical CDR3 is also encoded by other nucleotide sequences in the sample. Produced via immunoSEQ multiplex PCR; TCRdb's table is partial and in-frame only. Here the sample spans 90,000 to 150,000 clones, approximately 85% being singletons. There are 14 residues in the CDR3. The germline CDR1 and CDR2 sequences are SGHRS and YFSETQ. V was clipped by 4 bases and J by 1 base; unmatched bases: 4. This sample is part of a study of T cell responses to AZD1222 COVID-19 vaccine. The input for sequencing was peripheral blood, taken on day 0 of AZD1222 vaccination. V is TRBV5-1 and J is TRBJ1-1; 7 positions match TRBD1. This receptor was taken from an adult in good health. The DNA of the CDR3 is TGCGCCAGCAGCCCCGGGACAGCGAACACTGAAGCTTTCTTT. It codes for CASSPGTANTEAFF.